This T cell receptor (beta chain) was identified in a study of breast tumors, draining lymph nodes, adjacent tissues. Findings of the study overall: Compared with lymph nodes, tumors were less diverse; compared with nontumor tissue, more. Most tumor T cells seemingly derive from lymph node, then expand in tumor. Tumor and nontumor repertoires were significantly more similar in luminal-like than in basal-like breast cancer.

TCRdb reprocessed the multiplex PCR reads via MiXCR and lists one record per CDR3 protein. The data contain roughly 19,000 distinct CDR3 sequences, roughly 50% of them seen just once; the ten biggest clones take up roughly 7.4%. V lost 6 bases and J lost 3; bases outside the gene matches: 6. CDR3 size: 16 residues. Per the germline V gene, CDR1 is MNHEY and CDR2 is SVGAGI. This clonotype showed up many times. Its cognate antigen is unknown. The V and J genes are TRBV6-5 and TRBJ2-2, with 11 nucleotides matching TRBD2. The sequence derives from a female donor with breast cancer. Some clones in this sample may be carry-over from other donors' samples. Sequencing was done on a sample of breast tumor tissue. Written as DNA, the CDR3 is TGTGCCAGCAGGAGCGGGACTAGCGGCTACACCGGGGAGCTGTTTTTT. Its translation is CASRSGTSGYTGELFF.